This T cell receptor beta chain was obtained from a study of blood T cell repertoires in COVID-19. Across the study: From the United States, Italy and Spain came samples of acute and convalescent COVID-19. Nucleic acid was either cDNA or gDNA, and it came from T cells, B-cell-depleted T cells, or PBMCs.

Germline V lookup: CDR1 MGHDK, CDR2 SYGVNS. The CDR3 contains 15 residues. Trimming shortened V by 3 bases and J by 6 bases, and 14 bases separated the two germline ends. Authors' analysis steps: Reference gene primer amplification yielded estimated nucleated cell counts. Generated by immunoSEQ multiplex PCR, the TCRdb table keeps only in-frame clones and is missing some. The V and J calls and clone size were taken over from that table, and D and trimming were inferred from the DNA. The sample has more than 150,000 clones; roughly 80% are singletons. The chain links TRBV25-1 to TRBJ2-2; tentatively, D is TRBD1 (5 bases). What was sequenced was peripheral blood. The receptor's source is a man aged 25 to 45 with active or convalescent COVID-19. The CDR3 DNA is TGTGCCAGCAGTGATGGCCGGAACAGGCCCGGGGAGCTGTTTTTT. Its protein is CASSDGRNRPGELFF.